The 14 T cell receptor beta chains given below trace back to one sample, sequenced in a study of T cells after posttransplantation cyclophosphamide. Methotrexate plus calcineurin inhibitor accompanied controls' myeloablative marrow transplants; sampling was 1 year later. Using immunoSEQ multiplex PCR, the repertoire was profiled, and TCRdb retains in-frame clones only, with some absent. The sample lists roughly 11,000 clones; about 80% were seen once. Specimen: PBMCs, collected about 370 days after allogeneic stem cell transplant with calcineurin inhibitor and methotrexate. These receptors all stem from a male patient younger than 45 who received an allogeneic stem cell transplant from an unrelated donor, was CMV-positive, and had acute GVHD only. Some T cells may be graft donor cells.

The CDR3 region is CASSDFNEGATAFF. In DNA, the CDR3 is TGTGCCAGCAGCGACTTTAACGAGGGGGCTACGGCTTTCTTT. The V and J genes are TRBV11-3 and TRBJ1-1; 7 bases map to TRBD1. Germline CDR1 SGHNT, CDR2 YENEEA. The length of the CDR3 is 14 residues. The V segment lost 5 bases and the J segment 11 bases; nucleotides outside the gene matches: 14.

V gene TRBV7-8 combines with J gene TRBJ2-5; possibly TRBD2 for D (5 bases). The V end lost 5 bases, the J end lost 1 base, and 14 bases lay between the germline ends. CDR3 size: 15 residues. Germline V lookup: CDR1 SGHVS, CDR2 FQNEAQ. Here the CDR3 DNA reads TGTGCCAGCAGCCCCGGGCGGGCCTTCCAAGAGACCCAGTACTTC. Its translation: CASSPGRAFQETQYF.

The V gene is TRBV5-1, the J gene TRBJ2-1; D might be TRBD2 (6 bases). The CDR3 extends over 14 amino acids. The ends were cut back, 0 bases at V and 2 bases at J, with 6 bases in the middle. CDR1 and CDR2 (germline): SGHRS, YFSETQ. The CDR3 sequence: CASSLGLAYNEQFF. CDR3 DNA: TGCGCCAGCAGCTTGGGACTAGCCTACAATGAGCAGTTCTTC.

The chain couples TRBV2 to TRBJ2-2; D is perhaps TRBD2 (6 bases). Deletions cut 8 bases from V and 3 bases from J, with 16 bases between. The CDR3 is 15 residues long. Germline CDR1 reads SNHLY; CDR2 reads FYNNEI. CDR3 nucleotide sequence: TGTGCCAGCCGGGATGGCGGGGCTTACACCGGGGAGCTGTTTTTT. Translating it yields CASRDGGAYTGELFF.

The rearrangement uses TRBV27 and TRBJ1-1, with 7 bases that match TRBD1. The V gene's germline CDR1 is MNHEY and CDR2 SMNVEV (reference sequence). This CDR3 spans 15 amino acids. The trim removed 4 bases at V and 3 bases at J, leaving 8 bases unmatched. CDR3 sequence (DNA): TGTGCCAGCAGTTGGGACAGTCCTTTGTACACTGAAGCTTTCTTT. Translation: CASSWDSPLYTEAFF.

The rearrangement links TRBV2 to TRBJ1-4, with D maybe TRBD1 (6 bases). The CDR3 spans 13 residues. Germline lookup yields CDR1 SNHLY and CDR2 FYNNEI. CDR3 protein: CAGGRTTNEKLFF. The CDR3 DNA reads TGTGCGGGGGGGCGGACAACTAATGAAAAACTGTTTTTT.

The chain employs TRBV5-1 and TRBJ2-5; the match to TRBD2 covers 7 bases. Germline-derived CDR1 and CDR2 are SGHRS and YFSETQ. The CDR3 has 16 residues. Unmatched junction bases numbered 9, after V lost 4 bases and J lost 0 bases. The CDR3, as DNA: TGCGCCAGCAGCGAATACGGGACTACCAACCAAGAGACCCAGTACTTC. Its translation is CASSEYGTTNQETQYF.

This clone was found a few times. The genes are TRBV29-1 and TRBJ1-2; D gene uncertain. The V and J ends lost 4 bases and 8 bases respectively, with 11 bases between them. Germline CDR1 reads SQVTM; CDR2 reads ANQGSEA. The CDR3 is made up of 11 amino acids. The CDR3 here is CSVVAGVGYTF. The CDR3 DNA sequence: TGCAGCGTTGTTGCGGGAGTAGGCTACACCTTC.

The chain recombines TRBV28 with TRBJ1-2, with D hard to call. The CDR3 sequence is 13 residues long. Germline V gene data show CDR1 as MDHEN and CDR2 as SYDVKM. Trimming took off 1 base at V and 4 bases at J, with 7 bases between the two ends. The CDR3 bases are TGTGCCAGCAGTTTATCCCACTCCTATGGCTACACCTTC. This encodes CASSLSHSYGYTF.

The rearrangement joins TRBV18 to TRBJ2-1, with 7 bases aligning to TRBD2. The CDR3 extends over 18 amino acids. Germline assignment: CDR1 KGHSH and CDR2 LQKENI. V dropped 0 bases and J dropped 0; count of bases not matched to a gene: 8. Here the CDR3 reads CASSPPGPSGNSYNEQFF. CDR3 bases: TGTGCCAGCTCACCACCGGGCCCTAGCGGAAACTCCTACAATGAGCAGTTCTTC.

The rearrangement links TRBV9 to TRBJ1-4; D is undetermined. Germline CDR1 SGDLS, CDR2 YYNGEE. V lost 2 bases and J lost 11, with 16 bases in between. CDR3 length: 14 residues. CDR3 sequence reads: CASSVGGGVRKLFF. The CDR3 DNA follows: TGTGCCAGCAGCGTCGGCGGAGGTGTGCGGAAACTGTTTTTT. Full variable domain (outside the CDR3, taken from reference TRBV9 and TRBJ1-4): DSGVTQTPKHLITATGQRVTLRCSPRSGDLSVYWYQQSLDQGLQFLIQYYNGEERAKGNILERFSAQQFPDLHSELNLSSLELGDSALYFCASSVGGGVRKLFFGSGTQLSVL.

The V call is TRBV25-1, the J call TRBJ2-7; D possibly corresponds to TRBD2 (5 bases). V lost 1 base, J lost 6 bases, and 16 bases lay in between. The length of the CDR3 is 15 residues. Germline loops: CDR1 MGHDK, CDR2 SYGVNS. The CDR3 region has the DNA TGTGCCAGCAGTGAATTGTTGAGGGTGGCCGGCGAGCAGTACTTC. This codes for CASSELLRVAGEQYF.

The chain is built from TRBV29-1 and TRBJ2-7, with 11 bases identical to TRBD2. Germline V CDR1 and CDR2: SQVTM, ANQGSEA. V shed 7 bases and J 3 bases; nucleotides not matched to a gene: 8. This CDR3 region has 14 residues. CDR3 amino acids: CSAKTSGTLYEQYF. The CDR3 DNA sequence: TGCAGCGCCAAGACTAGCGGGACGCTCTACGAGCAGTACTTC.

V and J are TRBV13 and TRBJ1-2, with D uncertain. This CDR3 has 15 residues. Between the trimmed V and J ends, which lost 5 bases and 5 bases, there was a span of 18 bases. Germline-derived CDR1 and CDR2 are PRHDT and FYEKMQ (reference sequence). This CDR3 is CASSPAVEGRYGYTF. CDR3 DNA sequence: TGTGCCAGCAGCCCCGCCGTGGAGGGTCGGTATGGCTACACCTTC.